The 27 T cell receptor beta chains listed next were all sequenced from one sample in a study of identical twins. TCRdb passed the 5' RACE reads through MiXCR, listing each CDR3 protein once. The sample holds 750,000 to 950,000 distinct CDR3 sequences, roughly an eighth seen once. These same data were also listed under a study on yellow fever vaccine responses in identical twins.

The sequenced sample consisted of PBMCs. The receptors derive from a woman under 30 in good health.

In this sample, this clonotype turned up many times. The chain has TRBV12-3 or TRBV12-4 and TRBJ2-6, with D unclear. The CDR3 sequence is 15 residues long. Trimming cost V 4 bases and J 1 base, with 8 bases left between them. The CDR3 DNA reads TGTGCCAGCAGTTCCCTTTTATCTGGGGCCAACGTCCTGACTTTC. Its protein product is CASSSLLSGANVLTF.

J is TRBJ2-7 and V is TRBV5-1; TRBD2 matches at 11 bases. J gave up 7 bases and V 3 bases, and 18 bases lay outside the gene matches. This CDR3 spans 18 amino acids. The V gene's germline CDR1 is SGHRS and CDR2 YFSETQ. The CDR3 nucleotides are TGCGCCAGCAGCTGGCGGGATAGCGGGAGGGCCGGTGGGAATGAGCAGTACTTC. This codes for CASSWRDSGRAGGNEQYF.

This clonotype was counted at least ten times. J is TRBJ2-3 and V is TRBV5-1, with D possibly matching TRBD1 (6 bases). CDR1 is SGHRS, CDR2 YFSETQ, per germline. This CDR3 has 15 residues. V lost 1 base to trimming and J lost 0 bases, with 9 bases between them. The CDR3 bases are TGCGCCAGCAGCTTGTGGACAGCTAGCACAGATACGCAGTATTTT. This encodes CASSLWTASTDTQYF.

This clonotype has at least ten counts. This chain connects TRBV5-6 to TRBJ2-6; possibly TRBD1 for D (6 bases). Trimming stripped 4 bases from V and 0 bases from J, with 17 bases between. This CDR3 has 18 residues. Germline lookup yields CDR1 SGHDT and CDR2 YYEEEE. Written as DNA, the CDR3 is TGTGCCAGCAGCCAGAAGACAGGAGAATTCTCTGGGGCCAACGTCCTGACTTTC. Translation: CASSQKTGEFSGANVLTF.

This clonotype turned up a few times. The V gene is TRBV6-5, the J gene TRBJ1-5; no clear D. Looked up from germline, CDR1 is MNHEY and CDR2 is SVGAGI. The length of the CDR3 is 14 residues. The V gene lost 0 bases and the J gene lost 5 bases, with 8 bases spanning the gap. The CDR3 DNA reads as TGTGCCAGCAGTTACTCGATGGGCCATCAGCCCCAGCATTTT. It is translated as CASSYSMGHQPQHF.

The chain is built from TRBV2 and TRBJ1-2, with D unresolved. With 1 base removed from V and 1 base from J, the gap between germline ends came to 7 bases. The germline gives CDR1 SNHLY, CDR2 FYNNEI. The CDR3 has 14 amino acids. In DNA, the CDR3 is TGTGCCAGCAGTGAAGACAGAGATAACTATGGCTACACCTTC. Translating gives CASSEDRDNYGYTF.

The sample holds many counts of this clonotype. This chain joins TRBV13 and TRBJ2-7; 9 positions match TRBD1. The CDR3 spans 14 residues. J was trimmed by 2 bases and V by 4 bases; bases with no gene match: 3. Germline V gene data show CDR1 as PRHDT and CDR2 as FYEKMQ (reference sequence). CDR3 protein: CASSSGQGTYEQYF. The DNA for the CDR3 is TGTGCCAGCAGCTCGGGACAGGGTACCTACGAGCAGTACTTC.

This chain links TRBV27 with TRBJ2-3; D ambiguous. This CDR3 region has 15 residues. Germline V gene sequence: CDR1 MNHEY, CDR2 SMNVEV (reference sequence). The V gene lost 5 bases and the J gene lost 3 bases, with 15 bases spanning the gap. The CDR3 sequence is CASSRRSGGTDTQYF. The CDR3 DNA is TGTGCCAGCAGTCGAAGGTCGGGCGGAACAGATACGCAGTATTTT.

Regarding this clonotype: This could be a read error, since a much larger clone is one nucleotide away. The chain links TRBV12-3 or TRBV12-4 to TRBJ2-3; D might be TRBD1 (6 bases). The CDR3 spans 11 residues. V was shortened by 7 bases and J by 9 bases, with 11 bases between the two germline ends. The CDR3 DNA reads TGTGCCAGCAACCTAGGGGGAACGCAGTATTTT. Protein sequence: CASNLGGTQYF.

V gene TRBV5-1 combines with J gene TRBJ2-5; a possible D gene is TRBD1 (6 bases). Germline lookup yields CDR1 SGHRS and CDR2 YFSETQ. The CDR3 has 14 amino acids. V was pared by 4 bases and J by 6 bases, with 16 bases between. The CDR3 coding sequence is TGCGCCAGCAGCGGTAACAGGGCTGGGAAGACCCAGTACTTC. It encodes CASSGNRAGKTQYF.

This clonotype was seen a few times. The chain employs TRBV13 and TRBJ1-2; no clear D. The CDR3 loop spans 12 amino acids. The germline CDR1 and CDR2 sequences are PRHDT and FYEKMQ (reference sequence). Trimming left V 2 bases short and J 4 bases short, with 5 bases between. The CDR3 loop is CASSLFPYGYTF. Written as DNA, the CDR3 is TGTGCCAGCAGCTTATTTCCCTATGGCTACACCTTC.

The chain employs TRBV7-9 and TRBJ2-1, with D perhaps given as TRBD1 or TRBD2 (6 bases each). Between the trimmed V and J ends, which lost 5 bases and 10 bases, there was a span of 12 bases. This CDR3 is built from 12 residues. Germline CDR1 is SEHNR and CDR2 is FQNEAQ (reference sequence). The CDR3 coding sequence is TGTGCCAGCAGCCGAGGGGGGCTGGAGCAGTTCTTC. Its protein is CASSRGGLEQFF.

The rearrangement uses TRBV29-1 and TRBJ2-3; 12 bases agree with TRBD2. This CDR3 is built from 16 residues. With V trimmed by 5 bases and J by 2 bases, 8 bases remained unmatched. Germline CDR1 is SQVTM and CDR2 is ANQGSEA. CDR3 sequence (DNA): TGCAGCGTTACCTCTACTAGCGGGAGGCTCACAGATACGCAGTATTTT. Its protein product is CSVTSTSGRLTDTQYF.

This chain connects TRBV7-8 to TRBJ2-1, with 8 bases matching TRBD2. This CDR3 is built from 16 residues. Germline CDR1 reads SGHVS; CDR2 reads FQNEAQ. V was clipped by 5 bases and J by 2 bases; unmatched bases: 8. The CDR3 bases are TGTGCCAGCAGCCCCACAAAGCGGGAGACCTACAATGAGCAGTTCTTC. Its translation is CASSPTKRETYNEQFF.

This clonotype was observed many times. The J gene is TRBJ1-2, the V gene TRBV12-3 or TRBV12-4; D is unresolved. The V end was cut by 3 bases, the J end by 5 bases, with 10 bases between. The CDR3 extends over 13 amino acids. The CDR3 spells CASSFGPAYGYTF. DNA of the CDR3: TGTGCCAGCAGTTTTGGGCCAGCTTATGGCTACACCTTC.

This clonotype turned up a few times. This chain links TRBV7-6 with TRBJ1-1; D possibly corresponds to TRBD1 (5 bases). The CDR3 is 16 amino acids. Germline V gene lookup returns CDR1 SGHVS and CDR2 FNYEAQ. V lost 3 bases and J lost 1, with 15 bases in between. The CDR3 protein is CASSLGPGLANTEAFF. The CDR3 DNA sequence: TGTGCCAGCAGCTTGGGGCCGGGGCTTGCGAACACTGAAGCTTTCTTT.

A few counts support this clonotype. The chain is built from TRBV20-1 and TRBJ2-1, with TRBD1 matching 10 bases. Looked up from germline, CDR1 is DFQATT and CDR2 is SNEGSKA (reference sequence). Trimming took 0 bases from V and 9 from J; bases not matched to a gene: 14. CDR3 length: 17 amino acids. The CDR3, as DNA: TGCAGTGCTAGAGATGGGGACAGGGGCCCGTCGGGCGGTGAGCAGTTCTTC. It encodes CSARDGDRGPSGGEQFF.

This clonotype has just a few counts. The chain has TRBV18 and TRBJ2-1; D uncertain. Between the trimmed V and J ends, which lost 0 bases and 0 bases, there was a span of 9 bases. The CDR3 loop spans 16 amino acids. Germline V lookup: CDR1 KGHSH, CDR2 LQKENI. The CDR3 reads CASSPPVRPSYNEQFF. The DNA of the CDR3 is TGTGCCAGCTCACCACCGGTGCGGCCCTCCTACAATGAGCAGTTCTTC.

CDR3 in DNA: TGTGCCAGCAGCAGTACCGACAGGTCCTCCTACGAGCAGTACTTC. It is translated as CASSSTDRSSYEQYF. The chain is built from TRBV7-9 and TRBJ2-7, with D possibly matching TRBD1 (6 bases). Germline loops: CDR1 SEHNR, CDR2 FQNEAQ (reference sequence). This CDR3 is built from 15 residues. Trimming shortened V by 5 bases and J by 0 bases, and 14 bases separated the two germline ends.

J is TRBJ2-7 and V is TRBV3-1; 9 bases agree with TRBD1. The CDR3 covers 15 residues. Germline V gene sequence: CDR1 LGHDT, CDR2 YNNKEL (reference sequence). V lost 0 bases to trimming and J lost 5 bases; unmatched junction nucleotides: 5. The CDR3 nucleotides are TGTGCCAGCAGCCAAGATACAGGGGGCCTCAACGAGCAGTACGTC. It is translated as CASSQDTGGLNEQYV.

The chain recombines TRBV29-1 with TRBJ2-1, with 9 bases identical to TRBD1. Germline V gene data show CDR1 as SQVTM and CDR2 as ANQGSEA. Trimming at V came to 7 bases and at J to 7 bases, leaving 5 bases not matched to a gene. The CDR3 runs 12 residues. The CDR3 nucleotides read TGCAGCGCCGAAGGGACAGGGAATGAGCAGTTCTTC. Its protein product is CSAEGTGNEQFF.

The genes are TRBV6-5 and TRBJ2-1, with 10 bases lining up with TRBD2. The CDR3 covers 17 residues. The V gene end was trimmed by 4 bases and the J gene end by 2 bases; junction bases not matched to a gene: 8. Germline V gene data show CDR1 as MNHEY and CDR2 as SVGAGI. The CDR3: CASSLTTSGIPYNEQFF. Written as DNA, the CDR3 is TGTGCCAGCAGTTTGACAACTAGCGGGATACCCTACAATGAGCAGTTCTTC.

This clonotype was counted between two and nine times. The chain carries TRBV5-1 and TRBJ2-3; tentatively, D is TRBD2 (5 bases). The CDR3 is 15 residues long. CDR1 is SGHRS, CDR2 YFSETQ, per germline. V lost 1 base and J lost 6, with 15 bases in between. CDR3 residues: CASSLPGTSVDTQYF. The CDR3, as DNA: TGCGCCAGCAGCTTGCCGGGAACTTCCGTCGATACGCAGTATTTT.

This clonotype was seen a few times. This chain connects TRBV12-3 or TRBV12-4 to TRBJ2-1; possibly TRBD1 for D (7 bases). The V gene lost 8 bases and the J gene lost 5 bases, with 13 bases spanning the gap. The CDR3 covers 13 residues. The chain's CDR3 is CASSRGVDNEQFF. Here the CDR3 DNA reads TGTGCCAGCTCCAGGGGGGTCGACAATGAGCAGTTCTTC.

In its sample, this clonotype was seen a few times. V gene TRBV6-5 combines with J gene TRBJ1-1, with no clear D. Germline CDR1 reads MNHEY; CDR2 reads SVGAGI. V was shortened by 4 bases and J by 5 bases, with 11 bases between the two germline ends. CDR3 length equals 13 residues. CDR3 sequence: CASSSLYGTEAFF. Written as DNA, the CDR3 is TGTGCCAGCAGTTCACTTTATGGGACTGAAGCTTTCTTT.

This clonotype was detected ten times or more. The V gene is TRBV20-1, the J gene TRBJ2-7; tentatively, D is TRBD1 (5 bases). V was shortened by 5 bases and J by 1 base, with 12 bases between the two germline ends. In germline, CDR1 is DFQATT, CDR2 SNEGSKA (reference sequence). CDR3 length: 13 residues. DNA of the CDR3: TGCAGTGCTGGGCCCCCAGGGTCCTACGAGCAGTACGTC. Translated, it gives CSAGPPGSYEQYV.

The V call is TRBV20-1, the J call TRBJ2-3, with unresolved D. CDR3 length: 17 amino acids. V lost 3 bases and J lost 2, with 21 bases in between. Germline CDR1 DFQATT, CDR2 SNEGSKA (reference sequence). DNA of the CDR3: TGCAGTGCTAGCCCTAAAGCCCGATTAGACCCCACAGATACGCAGTATTTT. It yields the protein CSASPKARLDPTDTQYF.